The 6 T cell receptor beta chains reported below all come from one sample, sequenced in a study of blood T cell repertoires in COVID-19. Assay: immunoSEQ multiplex PCR; the TCRdb copy retains only in-frame clones and omits some. This sample has approximately 470,000 clones, with approximately 83% found just once. The specimen sequenced was peripheral blood. These receptors all stem from a human donor in a cohort sampled during active COVID-19.

The CDR3 spells CASTRLAGLSGANVLTF. The CDR3 DNA reads as TGTGCCAGTACTCGGCTAGCGGGCCTCTCTGGGGCCAACGTCCTGACTTTC. This sequence joins TRBV19 and TRBJ2-6, with 8 bases lining up with TRBD2. From germline, CDR1 is LNHDA and CDR2 SQIVND (reference sequence). CDR3 length equals 17 residues. V trimming: 7 bases; J trimming: 0 bases; junction bases outside the gene matches: 8.

The chain couples TRBV30 to TRBJ2-3; D unresolved. Germline values: CDR1 GTSNPN, CDR2 SVGIG (reference sequence). The CDR3 runs to 15 residues. V was pared by 1 base and J by 1 base, with 12 bases between. CDR3 sequence reads: CAWSALLTGTDTQYF. The DNA of the CDR3 is TGTGCCTGGAGTGCTCTCCTAACGGGCACAGATACGCAGTATTTT. Complete variable domain (other parts from reference TRBV30 and TRBJ2-3): SQTIHQWPATLVQPVGSPLSLECTVEGTSNPNLYWYRQAAGRGLQLLFYSVGIGQISSEVPQNLSASRPQDRQFILSSKKLLLSDSGFYLCAWSALLTGTDTQYFGPGTRLTVL.

The V call is TRBV29-1, the J call TRBJ2-1, with 7 bases matching TRBD1. V was clipped by 6 bases and J by 5 bases; unmatched bases: 7. The CDR3 consists of 13 residues. Germline loops: CDR1 SQVTM, CDR2 ANQGSEA. Written as DNA, the CDR3 is TGCAGCGTGACCGGGACAGCCAACAATGAGCAGTTCTTC. Protein sequence: CSVTGTANNEQFF.

The rearrangement uses TRBV5-1 and TRBJ2-2; 11 nucleotides match TRBD2. The germline gives CDR1 SGHRS, CDR2 YFSETQ. CDR3 length: 18 residues. V shed 4 bases, J shed 4 bases, and the junction held 12 bases outside the gene matches. The CDR3 nucleotides are TGCGCCAGCAGCCCTCGGACTAGCGGGTTTACAAGCACCGGGGAGCTGTTTTTT. Residues: CASSPRTSGFTSTGELFF.

The chain employs TRBV3-1 (or the pseudogene TRBV3-2) and TRBJ2-4, with D perhaps TRBD1 (6 bases). Trimming stripped 4 bases from V and 8 bases from J, with 12 bases between. Germline V gene sequence: CDR1 LGHDT, CDR2 YNNKEL (reference sequence). CDR3 length: 13 residues. The chain's CDR3 is CASSRQGGDIQYF. The CDR3 region has the DNA TGTGCCAGCAGCCGGCAAGGGGGAGACATTCAGTACTTC.

The chain employs TRBV7-3 and TRBJ1-2, with 8 bases aligning to TRBD1. With 5 bases clipped from V and 2 bases from J, the junction kept 7 bases outside the gene matches. The CDR3 sequence is 15 residues long. Germline V gives CDR1 SGHTA, CDR2 FQGTGA. DNA of the CDR3: TGTGCCAGCAGCCTACGGACAGGGTCAAACTATGGCTACACCTTC. It translates to CASSLRTGSNYGYTF. The whole variable domain, filled in from reference TRBV7-3 and TRBJ1-2, reads GAGVSQTPSNKVTEKGKYVELRCDPISGHTALYWYRQSLGQGPEFLIYFQGTGAADDSGLPNDRFFAVRPEGSVSTLKIQRTERGDSAVYLCASSLRTGSNYGYTFGSGTRLTVV.